The T cell receptor (beta chain) under discussion was sequenced for a study of response to subunit inactivated influenza vaccine. Germline V gives CDR1 LGHNA, CDR2 YSLEER. The CDR3 contains 15 residues. TCRdb reanalysed the RT-PCR reads using MiXCR and keeps one entry per CDR3 protein. In the table there are about 570,000 distinct CDR3 sequences, around 11% of which are singletons. This clonotype occurred a few times. At one end the junction does not follow the germline gene, possibly because of a read error. The origin of this receptor is a man aged 45-60 years who received an inactivated influenza vaccine. The material was PBMCs from blood, obtained on the day of vaccination. The chain carries TRBV4-3 and TRBJ1-6; D is perhaps TRBD1 (6 bases). CDR3 region: CASSQDHRVNSLLHF. CDR3 sequence (DNA): TGCGCCAGCAGCCAAGACCACAGGGTGAATTCACTCCTCCACTTT.